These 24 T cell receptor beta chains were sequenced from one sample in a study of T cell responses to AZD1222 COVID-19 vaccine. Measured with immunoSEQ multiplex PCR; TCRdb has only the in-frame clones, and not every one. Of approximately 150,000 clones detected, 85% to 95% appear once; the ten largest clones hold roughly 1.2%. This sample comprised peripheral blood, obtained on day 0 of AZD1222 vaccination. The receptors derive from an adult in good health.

Here the CDR3 DNA reads TGTGCCAGCACCACCTACGGGAACACTGAAGCTTTCTTT. As protein: CASTTYGNTEAFF. The chain uses TRBV25-1 and TRBJ1-1; unclear D gene. Trimming took off 7 bases at V and 1 base at J, with 10 bases between the two ends. Looked up from germline, CDR1 is MGHDK and CDR2 is SYGVNS. This CDR3 spans 13 amino acids.

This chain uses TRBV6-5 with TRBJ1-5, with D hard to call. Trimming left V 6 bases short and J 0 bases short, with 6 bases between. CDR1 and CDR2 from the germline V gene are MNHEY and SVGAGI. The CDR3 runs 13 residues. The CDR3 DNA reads TGTGCCAGCAGGGGGAATAGCAATCAGCCCCAGCATTTT. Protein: CASRGNSNQPQHF.

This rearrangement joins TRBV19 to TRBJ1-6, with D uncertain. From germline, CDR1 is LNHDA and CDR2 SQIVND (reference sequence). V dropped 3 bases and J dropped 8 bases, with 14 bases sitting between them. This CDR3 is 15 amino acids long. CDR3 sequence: CASSIEISWDSPLHF. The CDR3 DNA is TGTGCCAGTAGTATCGAAATCTCTTGGGATTCACCCCTCCACTTT. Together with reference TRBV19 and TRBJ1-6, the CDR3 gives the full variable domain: DGGITQSPKYLFRKEGQNVTLSCEQNLNHDAMYWYRQDPGQGLRLIYYSQIVNDFQKGDIAEGYSVSREKKESFPLTVTSAQKNPTAFYLCASSIEISWDSPLHFGNGTRLTVT.

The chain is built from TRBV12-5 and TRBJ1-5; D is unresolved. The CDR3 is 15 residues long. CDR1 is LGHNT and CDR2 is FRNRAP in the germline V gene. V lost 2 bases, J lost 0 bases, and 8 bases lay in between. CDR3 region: CASGLQGSSNQPQHF. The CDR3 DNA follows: TGTGCTAGTGGTTTGCAAGGCAGTAGCAATCAGCCCCAGCATTTT.

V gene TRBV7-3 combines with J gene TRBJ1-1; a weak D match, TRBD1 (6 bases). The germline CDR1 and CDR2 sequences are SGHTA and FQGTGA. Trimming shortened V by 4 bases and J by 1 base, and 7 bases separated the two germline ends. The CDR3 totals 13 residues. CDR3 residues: CASSWDKNTEAFF. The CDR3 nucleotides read TGTGCCAGCAGCTGGGACAAGAACACTGAAGCTTTCTTT. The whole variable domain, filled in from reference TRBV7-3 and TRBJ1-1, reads GAGVSQTPSNKVTEKGKYVELRCDPISGHTALYWYRQSLGQGPEFLIYFQGTGAADDSGLPNDRFFAVRPEGSVSTLKIQRTERGDSAVYLCASSWDKNTEAFFGQGTRLTVV.

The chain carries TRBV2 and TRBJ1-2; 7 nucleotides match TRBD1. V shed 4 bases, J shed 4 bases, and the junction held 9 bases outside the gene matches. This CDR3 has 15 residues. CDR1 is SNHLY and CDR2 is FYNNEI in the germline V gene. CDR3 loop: CASSVAQGVSYGYTF. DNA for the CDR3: TGTGCCAGCAGTGTTGCGCAGGGGGTGAGCTATGGCTACACCTTC.

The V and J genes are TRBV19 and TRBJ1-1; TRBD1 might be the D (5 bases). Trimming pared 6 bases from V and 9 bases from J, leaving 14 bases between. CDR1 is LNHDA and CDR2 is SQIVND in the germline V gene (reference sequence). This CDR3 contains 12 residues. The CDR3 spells CASSPLGDQAFF. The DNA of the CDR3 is TGTGCCAGTAGCCCTCTCGGGGACCAAGCTTTCTTT.

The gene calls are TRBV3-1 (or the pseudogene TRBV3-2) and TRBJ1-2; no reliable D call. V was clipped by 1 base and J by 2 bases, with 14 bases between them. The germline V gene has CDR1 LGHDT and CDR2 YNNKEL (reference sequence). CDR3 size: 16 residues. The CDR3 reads CASSQGTTRSNYGYTF. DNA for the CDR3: TGTGCCAGCAGCCAAGGCACAACGAGGTCCAACTATGGCTACACCTTC.

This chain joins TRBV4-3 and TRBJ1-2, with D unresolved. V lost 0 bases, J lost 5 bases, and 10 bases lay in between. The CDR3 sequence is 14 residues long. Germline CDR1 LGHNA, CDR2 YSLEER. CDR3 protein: CASSQDRAFYGYTF. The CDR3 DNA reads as TGCGCCAGCAGCCAAGACCGGGCATTTTATGGCTACACCTTC.

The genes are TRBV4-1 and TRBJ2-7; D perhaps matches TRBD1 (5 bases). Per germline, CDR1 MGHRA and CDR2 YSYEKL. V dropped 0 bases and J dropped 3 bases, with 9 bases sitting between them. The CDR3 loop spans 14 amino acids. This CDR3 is CASSQDAGNYEQYV. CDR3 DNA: TGCGCCAGCAGCCAAGATGCAGGGAACTACGAGCAGTACGTC.

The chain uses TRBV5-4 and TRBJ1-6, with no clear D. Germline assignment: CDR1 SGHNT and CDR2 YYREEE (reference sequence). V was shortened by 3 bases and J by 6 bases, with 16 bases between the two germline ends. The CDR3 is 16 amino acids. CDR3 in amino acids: CASSSRVGASNSPLHF. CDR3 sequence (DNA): TGTGCCAGCAGCTCCCGGGTGGGTGCTAGTAATTCACCCCTCCACTTT.

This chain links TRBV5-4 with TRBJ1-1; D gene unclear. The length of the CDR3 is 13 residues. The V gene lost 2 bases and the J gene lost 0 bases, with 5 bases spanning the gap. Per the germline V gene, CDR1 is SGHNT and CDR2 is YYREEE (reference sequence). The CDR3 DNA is TGTGCCAGCAGCTTCGGCCTGAACACTGAAGCTTTCTTT. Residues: CASSFGLNTEAFF.

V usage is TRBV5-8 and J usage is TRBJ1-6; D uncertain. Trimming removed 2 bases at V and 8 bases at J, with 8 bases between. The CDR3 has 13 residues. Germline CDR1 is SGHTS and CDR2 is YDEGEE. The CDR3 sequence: CASSFRLDSPLHF. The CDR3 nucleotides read TGTGCCAGCAGCTTCCGACTCGATTCACCCCTCCACTTT.

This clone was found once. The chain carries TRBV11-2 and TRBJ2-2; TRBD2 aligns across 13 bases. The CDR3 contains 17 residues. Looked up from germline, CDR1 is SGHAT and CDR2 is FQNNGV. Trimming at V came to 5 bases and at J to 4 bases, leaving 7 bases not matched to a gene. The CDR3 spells CASSPLAGGPSTGELFF. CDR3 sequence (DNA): TGTGCCAGCAGCCCACTAGCGGGAGGGCCGAGCACCGGGGAGCTGTTTTTT.

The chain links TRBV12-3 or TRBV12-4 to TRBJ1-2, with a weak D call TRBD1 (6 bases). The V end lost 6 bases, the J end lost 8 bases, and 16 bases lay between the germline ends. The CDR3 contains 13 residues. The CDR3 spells CASSRTGFDGYTF. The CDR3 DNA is TGTGCCAGCAGCCGAACAGGGTTTGACGGCTACACCTTC.

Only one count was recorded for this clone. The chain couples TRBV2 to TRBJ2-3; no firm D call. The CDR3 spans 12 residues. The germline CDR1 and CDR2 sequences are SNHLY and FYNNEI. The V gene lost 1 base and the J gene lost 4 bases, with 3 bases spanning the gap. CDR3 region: CASSEGADTQYF. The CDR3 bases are TGTGCCAGCAGTGAAGGGGCAGATACGCAGTATTTT.

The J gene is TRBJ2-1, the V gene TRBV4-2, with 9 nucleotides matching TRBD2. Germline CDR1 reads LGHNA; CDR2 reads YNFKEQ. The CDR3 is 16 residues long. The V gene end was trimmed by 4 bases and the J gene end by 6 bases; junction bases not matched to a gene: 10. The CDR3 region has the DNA TGTGCCAGCAGCCGGGAAAGCGGGGGGCCACGCAATGAGCAGTTCTTC. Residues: CASSRESGGPRNEQFF.

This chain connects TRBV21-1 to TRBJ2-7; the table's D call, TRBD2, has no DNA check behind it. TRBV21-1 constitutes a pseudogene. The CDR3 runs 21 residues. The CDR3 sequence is CASSKIPLFLVLAREDYEQYV. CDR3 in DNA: TGTGCCAGCAGCAAAATCCCGTTGTTCCTAGTACTCGCGCGAGAAGACTACGAGCAGTACGTC.

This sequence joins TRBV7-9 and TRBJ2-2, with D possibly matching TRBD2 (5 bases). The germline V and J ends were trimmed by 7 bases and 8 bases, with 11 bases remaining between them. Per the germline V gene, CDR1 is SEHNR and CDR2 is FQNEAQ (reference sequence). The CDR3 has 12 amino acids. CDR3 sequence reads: CASTEVAGELFF. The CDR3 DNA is TGTGCCAGCACGGAGGTTGCTGGGGAGCTGTTTTTT.

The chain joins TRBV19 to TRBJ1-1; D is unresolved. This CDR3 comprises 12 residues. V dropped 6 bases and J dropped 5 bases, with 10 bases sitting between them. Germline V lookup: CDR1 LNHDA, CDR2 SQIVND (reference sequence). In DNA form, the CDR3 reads TGTGCCAGTAGGGATTGGAAAACTGAAGCTTTCTTT. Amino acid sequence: CASRDWKTEAFF.

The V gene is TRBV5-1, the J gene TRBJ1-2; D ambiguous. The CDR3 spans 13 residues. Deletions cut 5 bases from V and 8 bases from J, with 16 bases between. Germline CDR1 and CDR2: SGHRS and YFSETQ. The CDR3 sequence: CASREQEGYGYTF. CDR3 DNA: TGCGCCAGCAGAGAGCAGGAAGGCTACGGCTACACCTTC.

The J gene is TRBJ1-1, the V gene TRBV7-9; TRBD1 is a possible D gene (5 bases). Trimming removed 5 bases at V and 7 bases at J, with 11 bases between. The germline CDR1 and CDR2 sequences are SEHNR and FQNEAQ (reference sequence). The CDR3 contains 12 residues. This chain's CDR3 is CASSIDSYEAFF. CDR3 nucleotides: TGTGCCAGCAGCATCGACAGTTATGAAGCTTTCTTT. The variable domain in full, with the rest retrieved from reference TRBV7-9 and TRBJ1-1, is DTGVSQNPRHKITKRGQNVTFRCDPISEHNRLYWYRQTLGQGPEFLTYFQNEAQLEKSRLLSDRFSAERPKGSFSTLEIQRTEQGDSAMYLCASSIDSYEAFFGQGTRLTVV.

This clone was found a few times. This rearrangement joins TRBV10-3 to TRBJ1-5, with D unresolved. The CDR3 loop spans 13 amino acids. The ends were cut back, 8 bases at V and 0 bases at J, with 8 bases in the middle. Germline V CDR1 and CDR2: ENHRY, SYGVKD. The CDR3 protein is CAIAEYSNQPQHF. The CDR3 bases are TGTGCCATCGCTGAATATAGCAATCAGCCCCAGCATTTT.

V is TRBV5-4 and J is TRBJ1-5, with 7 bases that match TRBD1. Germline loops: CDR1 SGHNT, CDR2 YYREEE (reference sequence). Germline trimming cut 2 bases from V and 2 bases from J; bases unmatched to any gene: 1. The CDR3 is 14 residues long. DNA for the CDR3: TGTGCCAGCAGCTTCAGGGGGGGCAATCAGCCCCAGCATTTT. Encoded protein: CASSFRGGNQPQHF. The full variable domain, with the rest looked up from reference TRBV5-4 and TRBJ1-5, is ETGVTQSPTHLIKTRGQQVTLRCSSQSGHNTVSWYQQALGQGPQFIFQYYREEENGRGNFPPRFSGLQFPNYSSELNVNALELDDSALYLCASSFRGGNQPQHFGDGTRLSIL.